These 21 T cell receptor beta chains share one sample of origin, sequenced in a study of Graves' ophthalmopathy and Graves' hyperthyroidism (dated by TCRdb to between 2018 and 2020). These reads were obtained on an Illumina HiSeq 2000. TCR beta CDR3 regions were amplified from RNA transcripts for repertoire sequencing. A first-round RT-PCR used HTBI primers with the Qiagen OneStep RT-PCR kit, followed by a second-round multiplex PCR, size selection and purification. TCRdb ran its own pipeline on the public reads, namely fastp trimming at Q25 and MiXCR clone calling, and kept in-frame beta chains. Merged by CDR3 protein, the rows form single entries marked with the most common genes and DNA. In this sample the table shows 300,000 to 400,000 distinct CDR3 sequences, roughly 15% of which occur a single time. The top ten clones comprise approximately 13% of the sample. The sample comprised peripheral blood. The receptors come from an adult man with Graves' ophthalmopathy.

The table lists this clonotype with many counts. This chain uses TRBV7-2 with TRBJ1-1; D is ambiguous. The CDR3 is 14 amino acids. V was pared by 5 bases and J by 5 bases, with 15 bases between. CDR1 is SGHTA, CDR2 FQGNSA, per germline. CDR3 loop: CASSQMQVGTEAFF. The CDR3 DNA reads as TGTGCCAGCAGCCAGATGCAGGTGGGGACTGAAGCTTTCTTT.

This rearrangement joins TRBV28 to TRBJ1-1; no definite D call. The CDR3 spans 11 residues. The V end lost 2 bases, the J end lost 10 bases, and 8 bases lay between the germline ends. In germline, CDR1 is MDHEN, CDR2 SYDVKM. CDR3 residues: CASSLGRLAFF. DNA of the CDR3: TGTGCCAGCAGTTTAGGGCGTCTAGCTTTCTTT. The complete variable domain, with remaining parts taken from reference TRBV28 and TRBJ1-1, reads DVKVTQSSRYLVKRTGEKVFLECVQDMDHENMFWYRQDPGLGLRLIYFSYDVKMKEKGDIPEGYSVSREKKERFSLILESASTNQTSMYLCASSLGRLAFFGQGTRLTVV.

This clonotype was seen repeatedly, ten times or more. The chain recombines TRBV12-3 or TRBV12-4 with TRBJ2-2; TRBD2 might be the D (5 bases). The CDR3 length is 15 residues. Trimming left V 6 bases short and J 6 bases short, with 17 bases between. The CDR3 region has the DNA TGTGCCAGCAGGACCACTAGTGCTCAAGCCGGGGAGCTGTTTTTT. This translates into CASRTTSAQAGELFF.

With regard to this clonotype: At one boundary the junction diverges from the germline segment, which might be a read error. The chain uses TRBV7-8 and TRBJ2-2; 10 nucleotides line up with TRBD2. Germline V gene sequence: CDR1 SGHVS, CDR2 FQNEAQ. CDR3 size: 15 residues. CDR3 in amino acids: CASSFLAGVTGELSF. Here the CDR3 DNA reads TGTGCCAGCAGCTTTCTAGCGGGGGTAACCGGGGAGCTGTCTTTT.

The table lists this clonotype with a count of one. CDR3 sequence (DNA): TGCAGTGCTAGAGGCGCTAGCGGGGAGACCCAGTACTTC. Encoded protein: CSARGASGETQYF. The chain uses TRBV20-1 and TRBJ2-5; 8 bases fit TRBD2. Germline CDR1 is DFQATT and CDR2 is SNEGSKA (reference sequence). Losses at the gene ends were 1 base for V and 5 bases for J; bases not matched to a gene: 3. This CDR3 has 13 residues.

The gene calls are TRBV4-1 and TRBJ2-7; 8 bases line up with TRBD1. CDR3 length: 14 residues. The trim removed 6 bases at V and 1 base at J, leaving 5 bases unmatched. The germline CDR1 and CDR2 sequences are MGHRA and YSYEKL. CDR3 bases: TGCGCCAGCAGACGAGACAGGGGTTCCTACGAGCAGTACTTC. The encoded protein is CASRRDRGSYEQYF.

This clonotype has at least ten counts. The CDR3, as DNA: TGTGCCTGGAGTGCCCGGGGGGGGTCGAGTAATTCACCCCTCCACTTT. Its translation is CAWSARGGSSNSPLHF. The chain joins TRBV30 to TRBJ1-6; a possible D gene is TRBD1 (5 bases). Deletions cut 1 base from V and 6 bases from J, with 16 bases between. There are 16 residues in the CDR3. Germline V CDR1 and CDR2: GTSNPN, SVGIG (reference sequence).

V gene TRBV12-3 or TRBV12-4 combines with J gene TRBJ1-2; 9 bases align to TRBD1. The CDR3 spans 14 residues. V trimming: 3 bases; J trimming: 5 bases; junction bases outside the gene matches: 4. The DNA for the CDR3 is TGTGCCAGCAGTTTGGGACAGGGTGTGTATGGCTACACCTTC. Its translation: CASSLGQGVYGYTF.

The chain combines TRBV28 with TRBJ1-2; 9 nucleotides agree with TRBD1. Looked up from germline, CDR1 is MDHEN and CDR2 is SYDVKM. The CDR3 is 13 residues long. V lost 4 bases, J lost 10 bases, and 7 bases stayed unmatched. CDR3 in DNA: TGTGCCAGCAGTTCCTCCGGGACAGGGTTCTACACCTTC. This encodes CASSSSGTGFYTF.

Many counts were recorded for this clonotype. This chain joins TRBV20-1 and TRBJ1-2; D unresolved. Looked up from germline, CDR1 is DFQATT and CDR2 is SNEGSKA (reference sequence). The CDR3 sequence is 13 residues long. Trimming pared 0 bases from V and 6 bases from J, leaving 11 bases between. The CDR3 region has the DNA TGCAGTGCTAGAGATCGCGAAGGCAATGGCTACACCTTC. This codes for CSARDREGNGYTF.

This clonotype was counted ten times or more. CDR3 sequence reads: CASSYDSNTEAFF. The CDR3 DNA sequence: TGTGCCAGCAGTTACGACAGTAACACTGAAGCTTTCTTT. The chain has TRBV7-8 and TRBJ1-1; D is perhaps TRBD1 (5 bases). The CDR3 extends over 13 amino acids. CDR1 and CDR2 from the germline V gene are SGHVS and FQNEAQ. V lost 6 bases, J lost 2 bases, and 10 bases lay in between. The entire variable domain, with the rest obtained from reference TRBV7-8 and TRBJ1-1, is as follows: GAGVSQSPRYKVAKRGQDVALRCDPISGHVSLFWYQQALGQGPEFLTYFQNEAQLDKSGLPSDRFFAERPEGSVSTLKIQRTQQEDSAVYLCASSYDSNTEAFFGQGTRLTVV.

This clonotype showed up many times. The chain links TRBV29-1 to TRBJ2-7, with 7 bases matching TRBD1. Germline lookup yields CDR1 SQVTM and CDR2 ANQGSEA. With V trimmed by 5 bases and J by 0 bases, 4 bases remained unmatched. This CDR3 has 13 amino acids. The CDR3 loop reads CSVLTGSSYEQYF. In DNA form, the CDR3 reads TGCAGCGTTTTGACAGGGTCCTCCTACGAGCAGTACTTC.

This clonotype was recorded many times. The chain combines TRBV11-2 with TRBJ1-3; 9 nucleotides line up with TRBD1. Trimming took 6 bases from V and 3 from J; bases not matched to a gene: 9. The CDR3 consists of 16 residues. Germline-derived CDR1 and CDR2 are SGHAT and FQNNGV. The DNA for the CDR3 is TGTGCCAGCAGTTCACAGGGGGCGATCGTTGGAAACACCATATATTTT. Translating gives CASSSQGAIVGNTIYF.

This clonotype has at least ten counts. This chain links TRBV11-2 with TRBJ1-1; perhaps TRBD1 as D (5 bases). The germline V gene encodes CDR1 SGHAT and CDR2 FQNNGV. The germline V and J ends were trimmed by 7 bases and 7 bases, with 19 bases remaining between them. The CDR3 totals 14 residues. The CDR3 spells CASTKVGEIGEAFF. Here the CDR3 DNA reads TGTGCCAGCACCAAAGTGGGGGAAATAGGTGAAGCTTTCTTT.

Notes on this clonotype: Its ends do not fully match the called genes, so a read error is possible. The chain recombines TRBV6-1 with TRBJ1-2; D unresolved. CDR1 is MNHNS and CDR2 is SASEGT in the germline V gene. The CDR3 has 13 residues. CDR3 amino acids: CASSVGGRYGYIF. CDR3 in DNA: TGTGCCAGCAGTGTAGGAGGGCGGTATGGCTACATCTTC.

At least ten counts were recorded for this clonotype. V and J are TRBV4-1 and TRBJ1-5; D is unresolved. Trimming cost V 1 base and J 4 bases, with 8 bases left between them. The CDR3 totals 14 residues. Germline loops: CDR1 MGHRA, CDR2 YSYEKL. CDR3 coding DNA: TGCGCCAGCAGCCAAGCAGGTATTAATCAGCCCCAGCATTTT. This translates into CASSQAGINQPQHF.

This clonotype was counted many times. This rearrangement joins TRBV6-1 to TRBJ1-1; 7 nucleotides agree with TRBD1. Germline CDR1 is MNHNS and CDR2 is SASEGT. The CDR3 covers 14 residues. Trimming took 6 bases from V and 1 from J; bases not matched to a gene: 5. In DNA, the CDR3 is TGTGCCAGCAGACGACAGGGAGGGAACACTGAAGCTTTCTTT. This gives the protein CASRRQGGNTEAFF.

This clonotype was counted at least ten times. V and J are TRBV20-1 and TRBJ1-2; 8 bases agree with TRBD1. This CDR3 region has 14 residues. Trimming cost V 0 bases and J 4 bases; bases outside gene matches: 4. CDR1 and CDR2 (germline): DFQATT, SNEGSKA (reference sequence). The CDR3 loop is CSARDPGGSYGYTF. The DNA for the CDR3 is TGCAGTGCTAGAGATCCAGGGGGCTCCTATGGCTACACCTTC.

This clonotype was counted many times. This chain links TRBV12-3 or TRBV12-4 with TRBJ1-3; D gene ambiguous. The V end lost 6 bases, the J end lost 0 bases, and 12 bases lay between the germline ends. There are 15 residues in the CDR3. The DNA for the CDR3 is TGTGCCAGCAGCCGTCTTTCGGGCTCTGGAAACACCATATATTTT. Translating it yields CASSRLSGSGNTIYF.

V gene TRBV10-3 combines with J gene TRBJ2-7, with no clear D. V gave up 4 bases and J gave up 5 bases, with 15 bases separating them. This CDR3 comprises 14 residues. The V gene's germline CDR1 is ENHRY and CDR2 SYGVKD. CDR3 amino acids: CAISVRALDDEQYF. CDR3 nucleotides: TGTGCCATCAGTGTAAGGGCCCTAGACGACGAGCAGTACTTC.

This clonotype was observed many times. This chain connects TRBV20-1 to TRBJ2-7; D is possibly TRBD1 (5 bases). V dropped 1 base and J dropped 1 base, with 5 bases sitting between them. CDR3 length: 12 residues. Germline values: CDR1 DFQATT, CDR2 SNEGSKA (reference sequence). The CDR3 sequence is CSARGQSYEQYF. CDR3 coding DNA: TGCAGTGCTAGAGGACAGTCCTACGAGCAGTACTTC.